These 21 T cell receptor beta chains were sequenced from one sample in a study of cytomegalovirus exposure and HLA in healthy donors. The PCR employed 60 Vbeta primers together with 13 Jbeta primers. Only in-frame clones appear in the TCRdb table, and some are missing; sequencing was by immunoSEQ multiplex PCR. The table includes tens of thousands of clones, roughly 80% detected once. Sequencing used PBMCs. The origin of the receptors is a man in his thirties or forties in good health and CMV-seronegative.

The gene calls are TRBV10-3 and TRBJ1-1, with 10 bases aligning to TRBD1. The V gene's germline CDR1 is ENHRY and CDR2 SYGVKD. J lost 3 bases, V lost 11 bases, and 15 bases had no gene match. This CDR3 region has 16 residues. CDR3 nucleotide sequence: TGTGCCGCACGACAGGGGGCTGTAAGGTTGGACACTGAAGCTTTCTTT. This codes for CAARQGAVRLDTEAFF.

This chain joins TRBV9 and TRBJ2-5; TRBD1 matches at 12 bases. The CDR3 is 16 residues long. The junction had 5 bases not matched to a gene; V was cut back by 4 bases and J by 1 base. The germline gives CDR1 SGDLS, CDR2 YYNGEE. The CDR3, as DNA: TGTGCCAGCAGCCTACGGGGACAGGGGGCCCAAGAGACCCAGTACTTC. Protein product: CASSLRGQGAQETQYF.

This clone appeared once. This chain links TRBV6-5 with TRBJ1-3, with D uncertain. V was cut by 2 bases and J by 3 bases, with 5 bases left in between. Germline assignment: CDR1 MNHEY and CDR2 SVGAGI. The CDR3 contains 13 residues. The CDR3: CASSYVSGNTIYF. DNA for the CDR3: TGTGCCAGCAGTTACGTCAGTGGAAACACCATATATTTT.

The V gene is TRBV19, the J gene TRBJ1-4, with D possibly matching TRBD1 (6 bases). V lost 3 bases to trimming and J lost 7 bases, with 12 bases between them. CDR3 length equals 14 residues. Looked up from germline, CDR1 is LNHDA and CDR2 is SQIVND (reference sequence). CDR3 nucleotides: TGTGCCAGTAGTATTGCGGGGGGCGGTGAAAAACTGTTTTTT. Translating gives CASSIAGGGEKLFF.

CDR3 bases: TGTGCCAGCAGCGTAGGGCTGGATGGCTACACCTTC. Its translation is CASSVGLDGYTF. The rearrangement uses TRBV9 and TRBJ1-2; D unresolved. Per germline, CDR1 SGDLS and CDR2 YYNGEE. V was trimmed by 0 bases and J by 6 bases, leaving 6 bases between them. The CDR3 totals 12 residues.

V is TRBV5-1 and J is TRBJ1-1; the match to TRBD1 covers 8 bases. Germline trimming cut 1 base from V and 3 bases from J; bases unmatched to any gene: 8. The germline V gene has CDR1 SGHRS and CDR2 YFSETQ. The CDR3 covers 16 residues. DNA for the CDR3: TGCGCCAGCAGCTTGTCAGGGGGCCTGGTGGACACTGAAGCTTTCTTT. This codes for CASSLSGGLVDTEAFF.

The rearrangement links TRBV2 to TRBJ1-2, with 8 bases aligning to TRBD1. The CDR3 loop spans 14 amino acids. The ends lost 8 bases at V and 7 bases at J; junction bases unmatched: 12. CDR1 and CDR2 (germline): SNHLY, FYNNEI. CDR3 DNA sequence: TGTGCCAGCGGCCACGGACAGGGAGATGGTGGCTACACCTTC. It specifies CASGHGQGDGGYTF.

This clone was observed a handful of times. V and J are TRBV21-1 and TRBJ1-3. TRBV21-1 is a pseudogene segment. The CDR3 has 14 amino acids. The CDR3 protein is CASSKGISGNTIYF. In DNA, the CDR3 is TGTGCCAGCAGCAAAGGTATCTCTGGAAACACCATATATTTT.

This clone came up a few times. The V and J genes are TRBV9 and TRBJ2-2; tentatively, D is TRBD2 (5 bases). The CDR3 contains 12 residues. Trimming left V 7 bases short and J 8 bases short, with 12 bases between. CDR1 and CDR2 from the germline V gene are SGDLS and YYNGEE. The DNA of the CDR3 is TGTGCCAGCGCTGCGGGCCTAGGGGAGCTGTTTTTT. This translates into CASAAGLGELFF.

The CDR3 here is CASSQESRGAEGYTF. The CDR3 DNA follows: TGTGCCAGCAGCCAAGAGTCACGGGGGGCTGAGGGCTACACCTTC. The chain joins TRBV4-2 to TRBJ1-2; D might be TRBD1 (6 bases). Trimming left V 0 bases short and J 8 bases short, with 16 bases between. CDR1 is LGHNA and CDR2 is YNFKEQ in the germline V gene. The CDR3 contains 15 residues.

This clone was observed once. V is TRBV7-8 and J is TRBJ2-1; possible D gene TRBD1, 5 bases. V shed 1 base and J shed 3 bases, with 10 bases lying between them. From germline, CDR1 is SGHVS and CDR2 FQNEAQ. The length of the CDR3 is 15 residues. CDR3 region: CASSLEIQVYNEQFF. CDR3 in DNA: TGTGCCAGCAGCTTAGAAATACAGGTCTACAATGAGCAGTTCTTC.

The rearrangement joins TRBV4-3 to TRBJ2-3; a possible D gene is TRBD2 (6 bases). The V end was cut by 0 bases, the J end by 4 bases, with 11 bases between. The CDR3 is made up of 15 amino acids. The germline CDR1 and CDR2 sequences are LGHNA and YSLEER. In nucleotides, the CDR3 is TGCGCCAGCAGCCAAGATGGGTCGGGGGCAGATACGCAGTATTTT. This translates into CASSQDGSGADTQYF.

The chain has TRBV27 and TRBJ2-3; D is possibly TRBD1 (6 bases). V was pared by 4 bases and J by 5 bases, with 16 bases between. Germline values: CDR1 MNHEY, CDR2 SMNVEV (reference sequence). This CDR3 is 15 amino acids long. CDR3 region: CASSWESGGRDTQYF. CDR3 coding DNA: TGTGCCAGCAGTTGGGAATCTGGGGGCAGAGATACGCAGTATTTT.

This clone has a single count. V usage is TRBV5-4 and J usage is TRBJ2-1; 10 positions match TRBD1. This CDR3 contains 15 residues. Germline V CDR1 and CDR2: SGHNT, YYREEE (reference sequence). After removal of 1 base from V and 3 bases from J, the junction contained 1 base not matched to a gene. The CDR3 bases are TGTGCCAGCAGCTTGAGGACAGGGGGCTACAATGAGCAGTTCTTC. The encoded protein is CASSLRTGGYNEQFF.

DNA for the CDR3: TGTGCCAGCAGGCGACAGGGGGCGGCAGGGGAGACCCAGTACTTC. As protein: CASRRQGAAGETQYF. The chain recombines TRBV28 with TRBJ2-5, with 10 bases that match TRBD1. Looked up from germline, CDR1 is MDHEN and CDR2 is SYDVKM. The length of the CDR3 is 15 residues. Trimming cost V 6 bases and J 5 bases; bases outside gene matches: 9.

V and J are TRBV7-9 and TRBJ1-1; D is possibly TRBD1 (5 bases). CDR3 length: 13 residues. V lost 6 bases and J lost 3, with 11 bases in between. CDR1 is SEHNR and CDR2 is FQNEAQ in the germline V gene (reference sequence). The CDR3 bases are TGTGCCAGCAGGACCCAGGGTCACACTGAAGCTTTCTTT. Translation gives CASRTQGHTEAFF. Combining the CDR3 with reference TRBV7-9 and TRBJ1-1 gives the whole variable domain DTGVSQNPRHKITKRGQNVTFRCDPISEHNRLYWYRQTLGQGPEFLTYFQNEAQLEKSRLLSDRFSAERPKGSFSTLEIQRTEQGDSAMYLCASRTQGHTEAFFGQGTRLTVV.

As regards this clone: The same CDR3 also results from other DNA sequences found in this sample. The V and J genes are TRBV9 and TRBJ2-5; tentatively, D is TRBD1 (6 bases). V lost 0 bases and J 4 bases, leaving 7 bases between the germline ends. Germline loops: CDR1 SGDLS, CDR2 YYNGEE. The CDR3 loop spans 13 amino acids. The CDR3 spells CASSVGGGETQYF. CDR3 DNA: TGTGCCAGCAGCGTAGGAGGGGGAGAGACCCAGTACTTC.

The rearrangement joins TRBV18 to TRBJ1-3; no clear D. Germline CDR1 KGHSH, CDR2 LQKENI. This CDR3 is 14 amino acids long. The V end was cut by 4 bases, the J end by 0 bases, with 7 bases between. CDR3 nucleotides: TGTGCCAGCTCACGGGCAGCCTCTGGAAACACCATATATTTT. Translating it yields CASSRAASGNTIYF.

The gene calls are TRBV6-6 and TRBJ2-3; 11 positions agree with TRBD1. The CDR3 has 15 residues. CDR1 MNHNY and CDR2 SVGAGI come from the germline V gene (reference sequence). The V gene end was trimmed by 5 bases and the J gene end by 5 bases; junction bases not matched to a gene: 6. The CDR3 nucleotides read TGTGCCAGCAGTCCAGGACAGGGGGCGTTAGATACGCAGTATTTT. This codes for CASSPGQGALDTQYF.

This clone appeared a few times. J is TRBJ2-1 and V is TRBV5-1, with 9 bases aligning to TRBD2. With 2 bases clipped from V and 0 bases from J, the junction kept 0 bases outside the gene matches. This CDR3 contains 15 residues. The germline V gene has CDR1 SGHRS and CDR2 YFSETQ. CDR3 amino acids: CASSFSGSSYNEQFF. CDR3 DNA sequence: TGCGCCAGCAGCTTTAGCGGGAGCTCCTACAATGAGCAGTTCTTC.

The chain uses TRBV27 and TRBJ1-1; D may be TRBD1 (6 bases). This CDR3 has 15 residues. Trimming removed 3 bases at V and 1 base at J, with 12 bases between. CDR1 and CDR2 (germline): MNHEY, SMNVEV (reference sequence). CDR3 sequence: CASSFHGQPNTEAFF. The CDR3 DNA reads TGTGCCAGCAGTTTCCATGGACAGCCGAACACTGAAGCTTTCTTT.